The present T cell receptor beta chain was sequenced within a study of spatial heterogeneity in lung cancer. Study-wide results and limits: Resection blood, more than follow-up blood, showed ubiquitous expanded tumor TCRs.

The sample's time point: blood at routine non-recurrence follow-up after resection. In each case, whole RNA from tumor, nontumor lung or frozen PBMC was sequenced unsorted. TCRdb re-called the 5' RACE reads through MiXCR, storing one row per CDR3 protein. The table includes 72,000 or so distinct CDR3 sequences, around 8.9% detected once. The V gene lost 5 bases and the J gene lost 5 bases, with 9 bases spanning the gap. CDR3 length equals 13 residues. The germline CDR1 and CDR2 sequences are SGHAT and FQNNGV. This clonotype was observed at least ten times. Its specificity is unknown. The sample was PBMCs, taken at follow-up. This sequence was found in a female donor with early-stage non-small cell lung cancer. The V and J genes are TRBV11-2 and TRBJ2-2; D call uncertain. The DNA for the CDR3 is TGTGCCAGCAGCCCCCAACTAACCGGGGAGCTGTTTTTT. Translated, it gives CASSPQLTGELFF.